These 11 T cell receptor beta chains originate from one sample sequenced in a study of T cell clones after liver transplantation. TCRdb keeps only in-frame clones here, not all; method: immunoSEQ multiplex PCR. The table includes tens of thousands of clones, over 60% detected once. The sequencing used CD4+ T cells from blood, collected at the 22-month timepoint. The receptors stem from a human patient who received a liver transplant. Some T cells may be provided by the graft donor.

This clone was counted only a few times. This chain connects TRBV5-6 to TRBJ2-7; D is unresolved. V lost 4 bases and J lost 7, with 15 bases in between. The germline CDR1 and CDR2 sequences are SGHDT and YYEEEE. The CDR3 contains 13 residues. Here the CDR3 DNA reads TGTGCCAGCAGCACGGCTCAGGTTGGAGAGCAGTACTTC. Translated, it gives CASSTAQVGEQYF.

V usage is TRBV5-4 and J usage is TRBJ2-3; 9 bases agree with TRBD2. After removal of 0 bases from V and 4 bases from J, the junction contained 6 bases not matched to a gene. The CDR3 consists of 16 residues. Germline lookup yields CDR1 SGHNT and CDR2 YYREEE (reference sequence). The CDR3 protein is CASSLAGRGGADTQYF. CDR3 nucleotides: TGTGCCAGCAGCTTGGCTGGGCGGGGGGGTGCAGATACGCAGTATTTT. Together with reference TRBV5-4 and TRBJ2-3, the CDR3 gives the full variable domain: ETGVTQSPTHLIKTRGQQVTLRCSSQSGHNTVSWYQQALGQGPQFIFQYYREEENGRGNFPPRFSGLQFPNYSSELNVNALELDDSALYLCASSLAGRGGADTQYFGPGTRLTVL.

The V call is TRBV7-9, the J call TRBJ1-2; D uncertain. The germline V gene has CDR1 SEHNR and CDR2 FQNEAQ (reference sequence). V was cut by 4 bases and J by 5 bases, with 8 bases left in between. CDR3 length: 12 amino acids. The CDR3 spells CASSSLGYGYTF. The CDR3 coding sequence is TGTGCCAGCAGCTCACTGGGATATGGCTACACCTTC.

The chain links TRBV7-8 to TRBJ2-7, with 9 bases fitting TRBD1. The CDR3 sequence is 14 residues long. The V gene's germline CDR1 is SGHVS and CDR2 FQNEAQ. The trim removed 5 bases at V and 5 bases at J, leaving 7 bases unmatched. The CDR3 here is CASSPEQGANEQYF. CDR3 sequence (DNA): TGTGCCAGCAGCCCAGAACAGGGGGCGAACGAGCAGTACTTC.

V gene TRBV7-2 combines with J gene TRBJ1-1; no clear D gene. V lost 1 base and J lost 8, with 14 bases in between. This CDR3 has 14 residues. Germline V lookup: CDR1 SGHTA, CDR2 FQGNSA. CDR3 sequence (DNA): TGTGCCAGCAGCTTAGAGGCCAACCGCTTCGAAGCTTTCTTT. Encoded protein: CASSLEANRFEAFF.

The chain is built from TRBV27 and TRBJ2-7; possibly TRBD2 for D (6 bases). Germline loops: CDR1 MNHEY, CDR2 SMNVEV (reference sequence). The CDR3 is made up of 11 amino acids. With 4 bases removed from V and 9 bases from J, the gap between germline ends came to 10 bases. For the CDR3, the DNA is TGTGCCAGCAGTTCGGGGGACGGGCAGTACTTC. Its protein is CASSSGDGQYF.

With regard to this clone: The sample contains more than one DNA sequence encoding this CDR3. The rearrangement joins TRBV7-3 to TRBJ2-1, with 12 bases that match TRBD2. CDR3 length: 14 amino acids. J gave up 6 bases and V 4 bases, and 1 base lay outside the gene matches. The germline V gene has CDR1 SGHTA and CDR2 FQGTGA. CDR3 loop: CASSSSGGANEQFF. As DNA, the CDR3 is TGTGCCAGCAGCTCTAGCGGGGGGGCCAATGAGCAGTTCTTC.

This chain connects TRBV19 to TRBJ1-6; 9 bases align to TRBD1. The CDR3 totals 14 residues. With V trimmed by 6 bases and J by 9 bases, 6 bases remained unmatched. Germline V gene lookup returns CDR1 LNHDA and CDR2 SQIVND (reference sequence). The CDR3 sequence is CASRQQGASSPLHF. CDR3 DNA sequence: TGTGCCAGTAGGCAACAGGGGGCGAGTTCACCCCTCCACTTT. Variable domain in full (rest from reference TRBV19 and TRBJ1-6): DGGITQSPKYLFRKEGQNVTLSCEQNLNHDAMYWYRQDPGQGLRLIYYSQIVNDFQKGDIAEGYSVSREKKESFPLTVTSAQKNPTAFYLCASRQQGASSPLHFGNGTRLTVT.

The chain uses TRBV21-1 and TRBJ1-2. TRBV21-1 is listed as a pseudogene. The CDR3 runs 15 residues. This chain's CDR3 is CASSKCAGGGEGYTF. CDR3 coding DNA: TGTGCCAGCAGCAAATGCGCCGGTGGAGGGGAAGGCTACACCTTC.

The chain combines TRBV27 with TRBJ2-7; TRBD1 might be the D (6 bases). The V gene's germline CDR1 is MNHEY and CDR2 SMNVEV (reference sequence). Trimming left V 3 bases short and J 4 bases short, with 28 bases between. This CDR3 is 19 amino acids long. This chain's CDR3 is CASSFPSNRDGYPLYEQYF. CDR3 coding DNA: TGTGCCAGCAGTTTCCCCTCTAACAGGGATGGCTATCCCCTTTACGAGCAGTACTTC.

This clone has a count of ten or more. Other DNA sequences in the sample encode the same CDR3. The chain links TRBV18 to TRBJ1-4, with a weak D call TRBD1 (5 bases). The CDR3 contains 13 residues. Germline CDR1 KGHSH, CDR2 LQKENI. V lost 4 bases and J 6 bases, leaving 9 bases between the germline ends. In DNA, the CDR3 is TGTGCCAGCTCACAGGGGAGGGATGAAAAACTGTTTTTT. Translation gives CASSQGRDEKLFF.